A selection of T cell receptor beta chains follows, all from one sample in a study of brain metastases from non-small cell lung cancer. Using immunoSEQ multiplex PCR, the repertoire was profiled, and TCRdb retains in-frame clones only, with some absent. Among 6,000 or so clones listed, about four fifths were seen once. Sequencing was done on a sample of primary lung tumor tissue. The source of these receptors is a donor at least 40 years old with non-small cell lung cancer. CDR3s include the opening cysteine and the closing phenylalanine or tryptophan. The D gene is left open where the match is weak. The size of a clone is reported for some rows only, either as once, few or many, or as a class for expanded clones.

J	V	length	size	D	CDR3	DNA
TRBJ1-6	TRBV5-1	17	once	NA	CASSLAGGSSYNSPLHF	TGCGCCAGCAGTTTGGCCGGGGGGAGCTCCTATAATTCACCCCTCCACTTT
TRBJ1-2	TRBV25-1	14	NA	NA	CASSPQTGPYGYTF	TGTGCCAGCAGTCCCCAGACAGGACCCTATGGCTACACCTTC
TRBJ1-2	TRBV18	12	NA	NA	CASSEGYYGYTF	TGTGCCAGCTCCGAGGGGTACTATGGCTACACCTTC
TRBJ2-1	TRBV7-3	16	once	TRBD2	CASSYGGLALYNEQFF	TGTGCCAGCAGCTATGGGGGACTAGCTTTGTACAATGAGCAGTTCTTC
TRBJ2-2	TRBV24-1	12	few	NA	CATSRGTGELFF	TGTGCCACCAGTCGAGGGACCGGGGAGCTGTTTTTT
TRBJ2-5	TRBV3-1/TRBV3-2	16	NA	TRBD2	CASSPGEGRWGETQYF	TGTGCCAGCAGCCCTGGGGAGGGACGTTGGGGAGAGACCCAGTACTTC
TRBJ2-2	TRBV30	14	once	NA	CAWSGWGWGGELFF	TGTGCCTGGAGTGGTTGGGGGTGGGGCGGGGAGCTGTTTTTT
TRBJ1-2	TRBV6-2/TRBV6-3	13	NA	NA	CASSDHLSGGYTF	TGTGCCAGCAGCGACCACCTATCGGGGGGCTACACCTTC
TRBJ2-2	TRBV28	16	NA	NA	CASSLRGAMDTGELFF	TGTGCCAGCAGTTTAAGGGGGGCCATGGACACCGGGGAGCTGTTTTTT
TRBJ2-7	TRBV5-5	15	NA	NA	CASSLEAESPYEQYF	TGTGCCAGCAGCTTGGAGGCAGAGTCCCCCTACGAGCAGTACTTC
TRBJ1-1	TRBV10-1	20	few	NA	CASRRVATLEAVRANTEAFF	TGCGCCAGCCGAAGAGTTGCGACTTTAGAGGCGGTGCGAGCAAACACTGAAGCTTTCTTT
TRBJ1-6	TRBV14	14	NA	NA	CASSQARGSSPLHF	TGTGCCAGCAGCCAAGCGCGGGGAAGCTCACCCCTCCACTTT
TRBJ1-4	TRBV28	15	NA	NA	CASSSPGNRNEKLFF	TGTGCCAGCAGTTCCCCGGGGAACCGTAATGAAAAACTGTTTTTT
TRBJ1-2	TRBV29-1	15	NA	TRBD1	CSVEDQSQGGYGYTF	TGCAGCGTTGAAGATCAATCCCAGGGGGGCTATGGCTACACCTTC
TRBJ1-1	TRBV19	14	NA	NA	CASSFQGSNTEAFF	TGTGCCAGTAGTTTCCAGGGATCGAACACTGAAGCTTTCTTT
TRBJ1-5	TRBV6-4	15	NA	NA	CASSREGGLGQPQHF	TGTGCCAGCAGTCGAGAGGGGGGGCTGGGGCAGCCCCAGCATTTT
TRBJ2-7	TRBV7-8	17	NA	TRBD1	CASSLAMRDRAPYEQYF	TGTGCCAGCAGCTTAGCTATGCGGGACAGGGCACCCTACGAGCAGTACTTC
TRBJ2-4	TRBV6-5	15	NA	NA	CASSYSQQGGNIQYF	TGTGCCAGCAGTTACTCGCAACAGGGCGGAAACATTCAGTACTTC
TRBJ2-7	TRBV5-5	12	NA	NA	CASSLVGREQYF	TGTGCCAGCAGCTTGGTTGGGAGGGAGCAGTACTTC
TRBJ2-3	TRBV28	15	NA	TRBD2	CASSALAGRTDTQYF	TGTGCCAGCAGTGCTCTAGCGGGACGAACAGATACGCAGTATTTT
TRBJ2-7	TRBV19	16	NA	TRBD2	CASSIDHQRGTYEQYF	TGTGCCAGTAGTATAGACCACCAGCGGGGCACTTACGAGCAGTACTTC
TRBJ1-1	TRBV28	13	NA	NA	CASSLWGITEAFF	TGTGCCAGCAGTTTATGGGGGATCACTGAAGCTTTCTTT
TRBJ2-7	TRBV6-6	13	NA	NA	CASRGRAGWEQYF	TGTGCCAGCAGAGGACGGGCGGGATGGGAGCAGTACTTC
TRBJ1-4	TRBV6-1	17	NA	TRBD1	CASSERIGTDYNEKLFF	TGTGCCAGCAGTGAACGAATTGGGACAGACTATAATGAAAAACTGTTTTTT
TRBJ1-1	TRBV5-1	14	few	NA	CASSLEAQGAEAFF	TGCGCCAGCAGCTTGGAAGCCCAGGGCGCTGAAGCTTTCTTT
TRBJ1-5	TRBV19	14	NA	TRBD1	CASSPTGGRQPQHF	TGTGCCAGTAGCCCCACAGGGGGCCGTCAGCCCCAGCATTTT
TRBJ2-5	TRBV20-1	13	NA	TRBD1	CSASDRGLETQYF	TGCAGTGCTAGTGACAGGGGGCTTGAGACCCAGTACTTC
TRBJ1-1	TRBV6-5	14	NA	TRBD1	CASKVDNRGLEAFF	TGTGCCAGCAAGGTTGACAACAGGGGACTTGAAGCTTTCTTT
TRBJ1-1	TRBV12-3/TRBV12-4	13	NA	NA	CASSLGGPSEAFF	TGTGCCAGCAGTTTAGGCGGGCCGTCTGAAGCTTTCTTT
TRBJ1-1	TRBV6-5	15	NA	TRBD1	CASSPPGQGTTEAFF	TGTGCCAGCAGTCCTCCTGGACAGGGGACGACTGAAGCTTTCTTT
TRBJ1-5	TRBV6-5	14	NA	NA	CASSYSQERQPQHF	TGTGCCAGCAGTTACTCGCAGGAGAGGCAGCCCCAGCATTTT
TRBJ2-1	TRBV6-6	19	few	TRBD2	CASSRLAGGLSTAYNEQFF	TGTGCCAGCAGTCGACTAGCGGGGGGTTTAAGTACAGCCTACAATGAGCAGTTCTTC
TRBJ2-5	TRBV5-4	15	NA	TRBD2	CASSPGTRGGETQYF	TGTGCCAGCAGCCCCGGGACTAGGGGGGGTGAGACCCAGTACTTC
TRBJ2-3	TRBV18	14	large	TRBD1	CASSGTGGTDTQYF	TGTGCCAGCTCTGGAACAGGGGGCACAGATACGCAGTATTTT
TRBJ2-1	TRBV9	14	NA	NA	CASSPRGAYNEQFF	TGTGCCAGCAGCCCCAGGGGGGCCTACAATGAGCAGTTCTTC
TRBJ2-1	TRBV6-1	16	NA	TRBD2	CASSEAPGGSYNEQFF	TGTGCCAGCAGTGAAGCCCCGGGGGGATCCTACAATGAGCAGTTCTTC
TRBJ1-2	TRBV30	16	NA	NA	CAWSPLGRALGYGYTF	TGTGCCTGGAGCCCTCTCGGCAGGGCGCTTGGCTATGGCTACACCTTC
TRBJ1-3	TRBV6-5	14	NA	NA	CASSYSTAGNTIYF	TGTGCCAGCAGTTACTCGACAGCCGGAAACACCATATATTTT
TRBJ2-6	TRBV11-1	13	NA	NA	CASSLAGANVLTF	TGTGCCAGCAGCTTAGCCGGGGCCAACGTCCTGACTTTC
TRBJ1-5	TRBV12-3/TRBV12-4	12	NA	NA	CASSTDSQPQHF	TGTGCCAGCAGTACGGACAGTCAGCCCCAGCATTTT
TRBJ2-1	TRBV10-3	16	NA	TRBD1	CAISGEDRGLYNEQFF	TGTGCCATCAGTGGTGAGGACAGGGGTTTGTACAATGAGCAGTTCTTC
TRBJ1-6	TRBV28	17	NA	NA	CASSGRADSYYNSPLHF	TGTGCCAGCAGTGGTCGAGCAGACAGTTACTATAATTCACCCCTCCACTTT